A selection of T cell receptor beta chains follows, all from one sample in a study of blood T cell repertoires in COVID-19. Profiled with immunoSEQ multiplex PCR; TCRdb holds only in-frame clones, not every one. The data hold a few hundred thousand clones, with more than 80% observed a single time. Sequencing was carried out using PBMCs or T cells enriched from blood (not recorded which). All receptors derive from a young man who had recovered from COVID-19. CDR3s include the opening cysteine and the closing phenylalanine or tryptophan. The order of the fields is D gene, clone size, V gene, J gene, CDR3 protein, CDR3 DNA. D genes are given only for firm matches. Some rows mark clone size as missing; the rest say once, few, many or name a class of expanded clone.

D: TRBD2
size: few
V: TRBV9
J: TRBJ2-3
CDR3: CASSVDSGGATDTQYF
DNA: TGTGCCAGCAGCGTAGATAGCGGGGGGGCCACAGATACGCAGTATTTT

D: -
size: -
V: TRBV7-2
J: TRBJ2-7
CDR3: CASSTGYRGYEQYF
DNA: TGTGCCAGCAGCACAGGTTATCGAGGATACGAGCAGTACTTC

D: TRBD1
size: -
V: TRBV24-1
J: TRBJ1-2
CDR3: CATSDSYRGRWGYTF
DNA: TGTGCCACCAGTGATTCTTACAGGGGGCGTTGGGGCTACACCTTC

D: -
size: once
V: TRBV10-2
J: TRBJ1-3
CDR3: CASSEPVISGNTIYF
DNA: TGCGCCAGCAGTGAGCCAGTTATCTCTGGAAACACCATATATTTT

D: TRBD2
size: -
V: TRBV27
J: TRBJ2-7
CDR3: CASRELAGGSYEQYF
DNA: TGTGCCAGCAGAGAACTAGCGGGAGGGAGTTACGAGCAGTACTTC

D: TRBD1
size: -
V: TRBV6-2/TRBV6-3
J: TRBJ2-7
CDR3: CASSWDRGHEQYF
DNA: TGTGCCAGCAGTTGGGACAGGGGGCACGAGCAGTACTTC

D: TRBD1
size: -
V: TRBV6-4
J: TRBJ2-2
CDR3: CASSDWTGTGELFF
DNA: TGTGCCAGCAGTGACTGGACAGGGACCGGGGAGCTGTTTTTT

D: TRBD2
size: -
V: TRBV27
J: TRBJ2-7
CDR3: CASSLRRRGSSYEQYF
DNA: TGTGCCAGCAGTTTACGAAGGCGGGGGTCCTCCTACGAGCAGTACTTC

D: -
size: -
V: TRBV7-2
J: TRBJ1-2
CDR3: CASSLAGDTGGYTF
DNA: TGTGCCAGCAGCTTAGCAGGGGATACGGGTGGCTACACCTTC

D: TRBD2
size: -
V: TRBV10-1
J: TRBJ2-3
CDR3: CASSPGTSVLSDTQYF
DNA: TGCGCCAGCAGTCCTGGGACTAGCGTCCTCTCAGATACGCAGTATTTT

D: TRBD1
size: -
V: TRBV30
J: TRBJ1-2
CDR3: CAWSQDRGWFDSGGYTF
DNA: TGTGCCTGGAGCCAAGACAGGGGTTGGTTTGATTCGGGTGGCTACACCTTC

D: TRBD2
size: -
V: TRBV7-9
J: TRBJ2-3
CDR3: CASRLAGSDTQYF
DNA: TGTGCCAGCAGACTAGCGGGATCAGATACGCAGTATTTT

D: TRBD1
size: -
V: TRBV24-1
J: TRBJ2-3
CDR3: CATSRGTGATDTQYF
DNA: TGTGCCACCAGTCGGGGGACAGGAGCAACAGATACGCAGTATTTT

D: -
size: -
V: TRBV29-1
J: TRBJ1-2
CDR3: CSCRTGNYGYTF
DNA: TGCAGCTGCCGCACAGGGAACTATGGCTACACCTTC

D: -
size: -
V: TRBV10-3
J: TRBJ1-1
CDR3: CAIGGNTEAFF
DNA: TGTGCCATAGGGGGGAACACTGAAGCTTTCTTT

D: -
size: -
V: TRBV5-1
J: TRBJ2-1
CDR3: CASSQGNYNEQFF
DNA: TGCGCCAGCTCACAGGGTAACTACAATGAGCAGTTCTTC

D: -
size: -
V: TRBV3-1/TRBV3-2
J: TRBJ2-3
CDR3: CASSPTMEMGTDTQYF
DNA: TGTGCCAGCAGCCCCACGATGGAGATGGGCACAGATACGCAGTATTTT

D: TRBD1
size: -
V: TRBV6-5
J: TRBJ1-6
CDR3: CASSWDSENSPLHF
DNA: TGTGCCAGCAGTTGGGACAGCGAAAATTCACCCCTCCACTTT

D: TRBD1
size: -
V: TRBV9
J: TRBJ2-5
CDR3: CASSDLGQGAKTQYF
DNA: TGTGCCAGCAGCGATCTGGGACAGGGGGCGAAGACCCAGTACTTC

D: -
size: -
V: TRBV5-5
J: TRBJ1-2
CDR3: CASSLRGINYGYTF
DNA: TGTGCCAGCAGCTTGAGGGGGATTAACTATGGCTACACCTTC

D: -
size: -
V: TRBV18
J: TRBJ2-4
CDR3: CASSPDFYIQYF
DNA: TGTGCCAGCTCACCCGACTTCTACATTCAGTACTTC

D: -
size: -
V: TRBV5-1
J: TRBJ2-5
CDR3: CASSQAMETQYF
DNA: TGCGCCAGCAGCCAGGCGATGGAGACCCAGTACTTC

D: TRBD2
size: -
V: TRBV9
J: TRBJ2-3
CDR3: CASSVGTSGSVQYF
DNA: TGTGCCAGCAGCGTGGGTACTAGCGGGAGTGTGCAGTATTTT

D: -
size: -
V: TRBV7-2
J: TRBJ1-1
CDR3: CASSLVVAGPLRDTEAFF
DNA: TGTGCCAGCAGCTTAGTGGTGGCAGGGCCCCTAAGGGACACTGAAGCTTTCTTT

D: TRBD1
size: -
V: TRBV28
J: TRBJ1-4
CDR3: CASSRDRGEEKLFF
DNA: TGTGCCAGCAGCCGGGACAGGGGGGAAGAAAAACTGTTTTTT

D: TRBD2
size: few
V: TRBV11-2
J: TRBJ2-7
CDR3: CASSLDLTLAITYEQYF
DNA: TGTGCCAGCAGCTTAGATCTTACACTAGCGATAACCTACGAGCAGTACTTC

D: TRBD1
size: -
V: TRBV4-3
J: TRBJ1-5
CDR3: CASSQVQGASQPQHF
DNA: TGCGCCAGCAGCCAGGTCCAGGGGGCGAGTCAGCCCCAGCATTTT

D: TRBD1
size: once
V: TRBV11-2
J: TRBJ2-1
CDR3: CASSSRGTESNEQFF
DNA: TGTGCCAGCAGCTCAAGGGGGACAGAAAGTAATGAGCAGTTCTTC

D: TRBD2
size: few
V: TRBV5-4
J: TRBJ2-5
CDR3: CASSLTSGPPGAQYF
DNA: TGTGCCAGCAGCCTGACTAGCGGCCCCCCGGGAGCCCAGTACTTC

D: -
size: -
V: TRBV19
J: TRBJ1-1
CDR3: CASSIAQGEAFF
DNA: TGTGCCAGTAGTATTGCACAGGGAGAAGCTTTCTTT

D: TRBD2
size: -
V: TRBV30
J: TRBJ2-1
CDR3: CAWSVAGDEQFF
DNA: TGTGCCTGGAGTGTAGCGGGAGATGAGCAGTTCTTC

D: -
size: -
V: TRBV4-3
J: TRBJ1-2
CDR3: CASSLDRKPNYGYTF
DNA: TGCGCCAGCAGCCTCGACAGGAAACCTAACTATGGCTACACCTTC

D: -
size: -
V: TRBV30
J: TRBJ1-3
CDR3: CAWTPWGGNTIYF
DNA: TGTGCCTGGACCCCGTGGGGGGGCAACACCATATATTTT

D: -
size: -
V: TRBV5-4
J: TRBJ1-1
CDR3: CASSLGGEGGTEAFF
DNA: TGTGCCAGCAGCTTGGGGGGAGAGGGAGGCACTGAAGCTTTCTTT

D: TRBD2
size: -
V: TRBV10-3
J: TRBJ2-1
CDR3: CAIAGGLSSYNEQFF
DNA: TGTGCCATCGCGGGGGGGCTGAGCTCCTACAATGAGCAGTTCTTC